The 32 T cell receptor beta chains below all came from one sample that was sequenced in a study of identifying expanded T cells in peripheral blood (dated by TCRdb to about 2019). The library was generated by the immunoSEQ multiplex PCR assay. TCRdb stores this immuneACCESS table with in-frame sequences only. Part of the clones is absent; in the studies checked, under half of the shortfall reflects unresolved V genes, and no reason is known for the rest. The table for this sample lists about 110,000 clones; 80% to 90% of them were counted only once. The top ten clonotypes cover 15% to 20% of the sample. The sequencing input was blood. The receptor source for this set is a person aged 18 to 69 in good health.

The chain combines TRBV7-9 with TRBJ1-2; no reliable D call. The V gene's germline CDR1 is SEHNR and CDR2 FQNEAQ (reference sequence). This CDR3 spans 11 amino acids. V was trimmed by 3 bases and J by 1 base, leaving 0 bases between them. The CDR3 region has the DNA TGTGCCAGCAGCTTTAACTATGGCTACACCTTC. Translated, it gives CASSFNYGYTF. The whole variable domain, filled in from reference TRBV7-9 and TRBJ1-2, reads DTGVSQNPRHKITKRGQNVTFRCDPISEHNRLYWYRQTLGQGPEFLTYFQNEAQLEKSRLLSDRFSAERPKGSFSTLEIQRTEQGDSAMYLCASSFNYGYTFGSGTRLTVV.

The genes are TRBV7-2 and TRBJ2-3; 8 bases map to TRBD2. Germline CDR1 SGHTA, CDR2 FQGNSA. With V trimmed by 8 bases and J by 9 bases, 13 bases remained unmatched. The CDR3 length is 14 residues. The CDR3: CASLGGDPVGTQYF. CDR3 DNA: TGTGCCAGCCTCGGGGGGGATCCGGTAGGGACGCAGTATTTT. Full variable domain (rest looked up from reference TRBV7-2 and TRBJ2-3): GAGVSQSPSNKVTEKGKDVELRCDPISGHTALYWYRQSLGQGLEFLIYFQGNSAPDKSGLPSDRFSAERTGGSVSTLTIQRTQQEDSAVYLCASLGGDPVGTQYFGPGTRLTVL.

The chain uses TRBV5-1 and TRBJ2-7, with D unresolved. Germline lookup yields CDR1 SGHRS and CDR2 YFSETQ. The CDR3 contains 14 residues. Trimming took 4 bases from V and 1 from J, leaving 12 bases between them. DNA of the CDR3: TGCGCCAGCAGCCCTTATGACGTATCCTACGAGCAGTACTTC. Translation: CASSPYDVSYEQYF. The complete variable domain, with remaining parts taken from reference TRBV5-1 and TRBJ2-7, reads KAGVTQTPRYLIKTRGQQVTLSCSPISGHRSVSWYQQTPGQGLQFLFEYFSETQRNKGNFPGRFSGRQFSNSRSEMNVSTLELGDSALYLCASSPYDVSYEQYFGPGTRLTVT.

The chain couples TRBV27 to TRBJ2-3; D gene ambiguous. Germline values: CDR1 MNHEY, CDR2 SMNVEV (reference sequence). With 2 bases removed from V and 1 base from J, the gap between germline ends came to 7 bases. The CDR3 has 14 residues. CDR3 sequence: CASSLNQGTDTQYF. Written as DNA, the CDR3 is TGTGCCAGCAGTTTAAATCAGGGCACAGATACGCAGTATTTT.

This sequence joins TRBV6-6 and TRBJ2-6; no clear D. The CDR3 has 13 amino acids. V was shortened by 4 bases and J by 4 bases, with 5 bases between the two germline ends. Germline CDR1 reads MNHNY; CDR2 reads SVGAGI (reference sequence). CDR3 in amino acids: CASSLSGANVLTF. The CDR3 nucleotides read TGTGCCAGCAGTTTATCCGGGGCCAACGTCCTGACTTTC.

The rearrangement joins TRBV7-2 to TRBJ1-6; the match to TRBD1 covers 7 bases. Germline CDR1 is SGHTA and CDR2 is FQGNSA. The CDR3 has 16 amino acids. With 4 bases clipped from V and 7 bases from J, the junction kept 10 bases outside the gene matches. CDR3 sequence: CASSWTGQVGNSPLHF. The CDR3 DNA is TGTGCCAGCAGCTGGACTGGACAGGTCGGAAATTCACCCCTCCACTTT.

The V gene is TRBV28, the J gene TRBJ1-2; a weak D match, TRBD1 (5 bases). The length of the CDR3 is 15 residues. Trimming took 5 bases from V and 5 from J, leaving 18 bases between them. Germline lookup yields CDR1 MDHEN and CDR2 SYDVKM. The CDR3 coding sequence is TGTGCCAGCAGTCTACCGGGACCCCCTGGGTATGGCTACACCTTC. Residues: CASSLPGPPGYGYTF.

The chain couples TRBV28 to TRBJ2-7; 7 nucleotides agree with TRBD1. V lost 5 bases, J lost 4 bases, and 5 bases stayed unmatched. The CDR3 contains 13 residues. Germline V gene sequence: CDR1 MDHEN, CDR2 SYDVKM. As DNA, the CDR3 is TGTGCCAGCAGTAAGGGGGCCGAATACGAGCAGTACTTC. Translation gives CASSKGAEYEQYF.

This clone was seen a single time. This rearrangement joins TRBV7-8 to TRBJ2-3; 7 positions agree with TRBD2. After removal of 5 bases from V and 10 bases from J, the junction contained 9 bases not matched to a gene. The germline V gene has CDR1 SGHVS and CDR2 FQNEAQ. This CDR3 is built from 13 residues. CDR3 in amino acids: CASSNRDYGAQYF. In DNA, the CDR3 is TGTGCCAGCAGCAACCGGGACTACGGGGCGCAGTATTTT.

The CDR3 DNA sequence: TGTGCCAGCAGTCAGTATAGCGGGGGTGGAACCGGGGAGCTGTTTTTT. It specifies CASSQYSGGGTGELFF. This sequence joins TRBV5-4 and TRBJ2-2, with TRBD2 matching over 9 bases. From germline, CDR1 is SGHNT and CDR2 YYREEE (reference sequence). V shed 5 bases and J 5 bases; nucleotides not matched to a gene: 10. CDR3 length: 16 residues. Full variable domain (remainder filled in from reference TRBV5-4 and TRBJ2-2): ETGVTQSPTHLIKTRGQQVTLRCSSQSGHNTVSWYQQALGQGPQFIFQYYREEENGRGNFPPRFSGLQFPNYSSELNVNALELDDSALYLCASSQYSGGGTGELFFGEGSRLTVL.

This clone was counted a single time. This sequence joins TRBV12-5 and TRBJ1-1; D gene unclear. The CDR3 has 15 residues. Germline-derived CDR1 and CDR2 are LGHNT and FRNRAP. The ends were cut back, 3 bases at V and 1 base at J, with 12 bases in the middle. The CDR3 DNA is TGTGCTAGTGGTTTAAGGATAGGGCCGAACACTGAAGCTTTCTTT. It specifies CASGLRIGPNTEAFF.

This chain connects TRBV7-9 to TRBJ2-5; D may be TRBD1 or TRBD2 (5 bases each). CDR3 size: 13 residues. Germline CDR1 and CDR2: SEHNR and FQNEAQ (reference sequence). Deletions cut 5 bases from V and 4 bases from J, with 11 bases between. CDR3 sequence reads: CASSLRGAETQYF. For the CDR3, the DNA is TGTGCCAGCAGCCTACGGGGCGCAGAGACCCAGTACTTC.

This clone was counted once. V and J are TRBV29-1 and TRBJ2-5; possible D gene TRBD1, 5 bases. V was trimmed by 2 bases and J by 5 bases, leaving 6 bases between them. The CDR3 runs to 11 residues. Germline CDR1 reads SQVTM; CDR2 reads ANQGSEA. The DNA for the CDR3 is TGCAGCGTTGAAAGGGGCGAGACCCAGTACTTC. Its protein product is CSVERGETQYF.

The chain recombines TRBV4-2 with TRBJ2-1, with unresolved D. Trimming shortened V by 1 base and J by 5 bases, and 9 bases separated the two germline ends. From germline, CDR1 is LGHNA and CDR2 YNFKEQ. The CDR3 has 14 residues. The CDR3 DNA follows: TGTGCCAGCAGCCAAGCCGGGCATAACAATGAGCAGTTCTTC. This codes for CASSQAGHNNEQFF.

The chain employs TRBV7-6 and TRBJ2-7; 11 bases agree with TRBD2. Germline V gene sequence: CDR1 SGHVS, CDR2 FNYEAQ. V lost 5 bases to trimming and J lost 5 bases; unmatched junction nucleotides: 8. CDR3 length: 15 residues. The CDR3 loop is CASSISGGGFDEQYF. The CDR3 DNA sequence: TGTGCCAGCAGCATTAGCGGGGGGGGGTTCGACGAGCAGTACTTC.

This clone was seen more than once but under ten times. The DNA for the CDR3 is TGTGCCAGCAGTTTATCGATAGGGGCGGGGTACAATGAGCAGTTCTTC. Translated: CASSLSIGAGYNEQFF. V usage is TRBV27 and J usage is TRBJ2-1; maybe TRBD2 (6 bases). The CDR3 consists of 16 residues. Germline CDR1 and CDR2: MNHEY and SMNVEV (reference sequence). Trimming took 0 bases from V and 4 from J, leaving 13 bases between them.

CDR3 sequence (DNA): TGCGCCAGCAGCTTGTTGGGGGGCCTGAACACTGAAGCTTTCTTT. Translation gives CASSLLGGLNTEAFF. The chain carries TRBV5-1 and TRBJ1-1; tentative D call: TRBD1 (6 bases). The germline CDR1 and CDR2 sequences are SGHRS and YFSETQ. V dropped 1 base and J dropped 0 bases, with 10 bases sitting between them. The CDR3 contains 15 residues.

CDR3 protein: CASSEPGGETQYF. CDR3 nucleotides: TGCGCCAGCAGTGAGCCGGGCGGTGAGACCCAGTACTTC. The V and J genes are TRBV10-1 and TRBJ2-5; D not certain. CDR3 length: 13 amino acids. Germline CDR1 WNHNN, CDR2 SYGVQD (reference sequence). V lost 2 bases and J 5 bases, leaving 9 bases between the germline ends.

The genes are TRBV28 and TRBJ2-7, with D possibly matching TRBD2 (5 bases). Trimming stripped 6 bases from V and 0 bases from J, with 12 bases between. Germline CDR1 is MDHEN and CDR2 is SYDVKM. The CDR3 length is 14 residues. The CDR3 DNA sequence: TGTGCCAGCAGACGGACTGCGAGCTCCTACGAGCAGTACTTC. Protein product: CASRRTASSYEQYF.

This clone has just a few counts. The V and J genes are TRBV7-2 and TRBJ2-7; D is unresolved. This CDR3 has 15 residues. The germline V gene encodes CDR1 SGHTA and CDR2 FQGNSA. V was pared by 3 bases and J by 0 bases, with 12 bases between. This chain's CDR3 is CASSFPEVDSYEQYF. The CDR3 DNA reads TGTGCCAGCAGCTTTCCCGAGGTAGACTCCTACGAGCAGTACTTC.

This rearrangement joins TRBV2 to TRBJ1-2; D gene uncertain. The germline V gene encodes CDR1 SNHLY and CDR2 FYNNEI. V was pared by 4 bases and J by 3 bases, with 3 bases between. This CDR3 has 11 amino acids. CDR3 loop: CASSGDYGYTF. CDR3 coding DNA: TGTGCCAGCAGTGGGGACTATGGCTACACCTTC.

The chain joins TRBV7-8 to TRBJ1-6; D perhaps matches TRBD1 (6 bases). This CDR3 has 14 amino acids. V was trimmed by 5 bases and J by 7 bases, leaving 12 bases between them. Germline-derived CDR1 and CDR2 are SGHVS and FQNEAQ. The CDR3 bases are TGTGCCAGCAGCGACACACAGGGAAATTCACCCCTCCACTTT. Translation: CASSDTQGNSPLHF.

This rearrangement joins TRBV6-5 to TRBJ2-7; perhaps TRBD2 as D (6 bases). In germline, CDR1 is MNHEY, CDR2 SVGAGI. The CDR3 contains 13 residues. V was pared by 4 bases and J by 1 base, with 8 bases between. CDR3 loop: CASSSDYSYEQYF. For the CDR3, the DNA is TGTGCCAGCAGTTCGGACTATTCCTACGAGCAGTACTTC.

This sequence joins TRBV5-1 and TRBJ2-5; D unresolved. The CDR3 runs 13 residues. Trimming removed 4 bases at V and 2 bases at J, with 9 bases between. Germline CDR1 SGHRS, CDR2 YFSETQ. This CDR3 reads CASSVSVQETQYF. The CDR3 nucleotides are TGCGCCAGCAGCGTTTCGGTACAAGAGACCCAGTACTTC.

The chain carries TRBV11-2 and TRBJ1-2; 7 bases agree with TRBD1. This CDR3 spans 14 amino acids. Per germline, CDR1 SGHAT and CDR2 FQNNGV. After removal of 5 bases from V and 0 bases from J, the junction contained 3 bases not matched to a gene. The chain's CDR3 is CASSPTGANYGYTF. The CDR3 coding sequence is TGTGCCAGCAGCCCCACAGGGGCTAACTATGGCTACACCTTC.

This clone was seen a handful of times. This chain connects TRBV27 to TRBJ1-6; D is uncertain. The CDR3 consists of 12 residues. Germline CDR1 and CDR2: MNHEY and SMNVEV (reference sequence). Deletions cut 4 bases from V and 13 bases from J, with 11 bases between. This CDR3 is CASSSPRGPLHF. CDR3 sequence (DNA): TGTGCCAGCAGTTCGCCGAGAGGGCCCCTCCACTTT.

The chain employs TRBV28 and TRBJ1-1, with D unresolved. Trimming removed 3 bases at V and 4 bases at J, with 9 bases between. CDR1 and CDR2 from the germline V gene are MDHEN and SYDVKM. This CDR3 comprises 13 residues. The CDR3 loop is CASSFSVTTEAFF. CDR3 nucleotide sequence: TGTGCCAGCAGTTTTTCGGTGACCACTGAAGCTTTCTTT.

The chain has TRBV11-2 and TRBJ1-2; D is perhaps TRBD1 (5 bases). This CDR3 is 13 amino acids long. Germline CDR1 SGHAT, CDR2 FQNNGV. V was shortened by 11 bases and J by 6 bases, with 19 bases between the two germline ends. The CDR3 DNA sequence: TGTGCCGTCCTCCGATGGCAGGGTGATGGCTACACCTTC. Translating it yields CAVLRWQGDGYTF.

The V and J genes are TRBV27 and TRBJ1-2, with TRBD1 as a possible D gene (6 bases). CDR1 is MNHEY, CDR2 SMNVEV, per germline (reference sequence). Trimming stripped 0 bases from V and 4 bases from J, with 9 bases between. The CDR3 has 14 amino acids. Here the CDR3 DNA reads TGTGCCAGCAGTTTATCGAGGGACATCTATGGCTACACCTTC. Translating gives CASSLSRDIYGYTF.

The V gene is TRBV6-1, the J gene TRBJ2-7, with D possibly called TRBD1 or TRBD2 (5 bases each). CDR3 length: 14 residues. Germline V gene sequence: CDR1 MNHNS, CDR2 SASEGT. The V end was cut by 0 bases, the J end by 5 bases, with 11 bases between. The CDR3 loop is CASSEAGRDHEQYF. Here the CDR3 DNA reads TGTGCCAGCAGTGAAGCGGGCAGGGACCACGAGCAGTACTTC.

The chain links TRBV7-9 to TRBJ2-1, with D unclear. Germline lookup yields CDR1 SEHNR and CDR2 FQNEAQ (reference sequence). The CDR3 runs to 16 residues. The ends were cut back, 5 bases at V and 3 bases at J, with 17 bases in the middle. DNA of the CDR3: TGTGCCAGCAGCGGCCAGGTCCTCCCGCACTACAATGAGCAGTTCTTC. Translation gives CASSGQVLPHYNEQFF.

V gene TRBV4-1 combines with J gene TRBJ1-1; D gene ambiguous. V was shortened by 3 bases and J by 6 bases, with 17 bases between the two germline ends. This CDR3 is 15 amino acids long. Germline V gene lookup returns CDR1 MGHRA and CDR2 YSYEKL. CDR3 nucleotide sequence: TGCGCCAGCAGCCATGGTTCCCCTGCGATACCTGAAGCTTTCTTT. Protein sequence: CASSHGSPAIPEAFF.